This T cell receptor beta chain was obtained from a study of OX40 agonist ivuxolimab in advanced cancers. The V and J ends lost 3 bases and 3 bases respectively, with 14 bases between them. Germline CDR1 MDHEN, CDR2 SYDVKM. The CDR3 runs to 15 residues. Data came from immunoSEQ multiplex PCR; TCRdb stores just in-frame clones and leaves some out. The profile covers 60,000 or so clones, with 88% appearing a single time and about 5% taken by the ten largest. This receptor was identified in an adult with an advanced solid tumor such as melanoma, head and neck, liver or kidney cancer. The V gene is TRBV28, the J gene TRBJ1-1, with D possibly TRBD1 on 6 matching bases. This specimen was CD4+ or CD8+ T cells sorted from blood, taken in a trial of the OX40 agonist ivuxolimab. The DNA for the CDR3 is TGTGCCAGCAGTTTGGGAGGGAAGGGGGACACTGAAGCTTTCTTT. Its protein is CASSLGGKGDTEAFF.